The 24 T cell receptor beta chains in this list originate from one sample, sequenced in a study of CDR3 diversity in severe acne. One entry per CDR3 protein, called by TCRdb with MiXCR from the PCR reads. Here the sample spans under 100,000 distinct CDR3 sequences, around 50% being singletons. The sequencing input was blood. These receptors originate from a male donor in good health, serving as a control.

Remarks on this clonotype: The germline gene is not matched at one end of the junction; a read error may be the cause. This rearrangement joins TRBV20-1 to TRBJ1-1; the D gene is possibly TRBD1 (6 bases). In germline, CDR1 is DFQATT, CDR2 SNEGSKA (reference sequence). The CDR3 loop spans 13 amino acids. The CDR3 spells CSVREDRNTLAFF. For the CDR3, the DNA is TGCAGTGTTAGAGAAGACAGGAACACTTTAGCTTTCTTT.

This chain's CDR3 is CSAPGTGENQPQHF. CDR3 coding DNA: TGCAGTGCCCCCGGGACAGGGGAGAATCAGCCCCAGCATTTT. The rearrangement links TRBV20-1 to TRBJ1-5, with TRBD1 matching 10 bases. The CDR3 totals 14 residues. Germline V gene data show CDR1 as DFQATT and CDR2 as SNEGSKA (reference sequence). The V segment lost 6 bases and the J segment 4 bases; nucleotides outside the gene matches: 6.

Regarding this clonotype: A junction boundary mismatches the germline segment, possibly from a read error. This chain joins TRBV7-2 and TRBJ2-3, with D tentatively TRBD2 (5 bases). This CDR3 comprises 12 residues. Per germline, CDR1 SGHTA and CDR2 FQGNSA. The CDR3 reads CASSLQREKQYF. In DNA, the CDR3 is TGCGCCAGCAGCTTGCAGAGGGAGAAGCAGTATTTT. The full variable domain, rest sourced from reference TRBV7-2 and TRBJ2-3, is GAGVSQSPSNKVTEKGKDVELRCDPISGHTALYWYRQSLGQGLEFLIYFQGNSAPDKSGLPSDRFSAERTGGSVSTLTIQRTQQEDSAVYLCASSLQREKQYFGPGTRLTVL.

This clonotype occurred many times. The V gene is TRBV6-1, the J gene TRBJ1-2, with D unclear. Per the germline V gene, CDR1 is MNHNS and CDR2 is SASEGT. The CDR3 is made up of 13 amino acids. V was shortened by 6 bases and J by 0 bases, with 8 bases between the two germline ends. DNA of the CDR3: TGTGCCAGCAGGGACTTACCTAACTATGGCTACACCTTC. Translation: CASRDLPNYGYTF.

A word on this clonotype: This may stem from a read error, because a much larger clone lies one nucleotide away. The rearrangement uses TRBV5-1 and TRBJ2-4; D is perhaps TRBD2 (6 bases). The CDR3 runs to 16 residues. Germline lookup yields CDR1 SGHRS and CDR2 YFSETQ. The CDR3 loop is CAGSLSREKVFNIQYF. CDR3 DNA sequence: TGCGCCGGCAGCTTAAGCCGGGAGAAGGTCTTTAACATTCAGTACTTC.

This clonotype was seen at least ten times. J is TRBJ2-5 and V is TRBV9; D remains unclear. Germline V CDR1 and CDR2: SGDLS, YYNGEE. Trimming left V 0 bases short and J 0 bases short, with 12 bases between. The CDR3 runs 16 residues. As DNA, the CDR3 is TGTGCCAGCAGCGTAGGCGGAAATGTGTACCAAGAGACCCAGTACTTC. It is translated as CASSVGGNVYQETQYF. Full variable domain (remainder filled in from reference TRBV9 and TRBJ2-5): DSGVTQTPKHLITATGQRVTLRCSPRSGDLSVYWYQQSLDQGLQFLIQYYNGEERAKGNILERFSAQQFPDLHSELNLSSLELGDSALYFCASSVGGNVYQETQYFGPGTRLLVL.

CDR3 residues: CASSLAPGGSGQPQHF. Written as DNA, the CDR3 is TGCGCCAGCAGCTTGGCACCAGGGGGGTCTGGACAGCCCCAGCATTTT. The chain is built from TRBV5-1 and TRBJ1-5; 7 bases agree with TRBD1. The CDR3 consists of 16 residues. Trimming at V came to 0 bases and at J to 7 bases, leaving 10 bases not matched to a gene. Germline assignment: CDR1 SGHRS and CDR2 YFSETQ. The entire variable domain, with the rest obtained from reference TRBV5-1 and TRBJ1-5, is as follows: KAGVTQTPRYLIKTRGQQVTLSCSPISGHRSVSWYQQTPGQGLQFLFEYFSETQRNKGNFPGRFSGRQFSNSRSEMNVSTLELGDSALYLCASSLAPGGSGQPQHFGDGTRLSIL.

For this clonotype: The junction does not match germline at one end; this may be a read error. This sequence joins TRBV7-6 and TRBJ2-7; D ambiguous. Germline values: CDR1 SGHVS, CDR2 FNYEAQ. The CDR3 totals 13 residues. CDR3 amino acids: CASRAEVSYEQHF. The DNA of the CDR3 is TGTGCCAGCAGGGCCGAAGTGTCCTACGAGCAGCACTTC. Looking up the rest from reference TRBV7-6 and TRBJ2-7 gives the full variable domain: GAGVSQSPRYKVTKRGQDVALRCDPISGHVSLYWYRQALGQGPEFLTYFNYEAQQDKSGLPNDRFSAERPEGSISTLTIQRTEQRDSAMYRCASRAEVSYEQHFGPGTRLTVT.

The CDR3 loop reads CSARLAGGPTDTQYF. The DNA for the CDR3 is TGCAGTGCTAGACTAGCGGGGGGGCCCACAGATACGCAGTATTTT. V usage is TRBV20-1 and J usage is TRBJ2-3; 12 bases match TRBD2. CDR3 size: 15 residues. The ends lost 2 bases at V and 2 bases at J; junction bases unmatched: 2. Germline loops: CDR1 DFQATT, CDR2 SNEGSKA (reference sequence).

DNA of the CDR3: TGCGCCAGCAGTGAGTCTCGGGAGGCCTACGAGCAGTACTTC. The encoded protein is CASSESREAYEQYF. The gene calls are TRBV10-1 and TRBJ2-7; 7 bases map to TRBD2. The trim removed 0 bases at V and 2 bases at J, leaving 1 base unmatched. The CDR3 spans 14 residues. From germline, CDR1 is WNHNN and CDR2 SYGVQD (reference sequence).

The V and J genes are TRBV25-1 and TRBJ1-1; no reliable D call. CDR3 size: 13 residues. The germline CDR1 and CDR2 sequences are MGHDK and SYGVNS. Trimming shortened V by 7 bases and J by 4 bases, and 13 bases separated the two germline ends. The CDR3 is CASTFSGGTEAFF. As DNA, the CDR3 is TGTGCCAGCACCTTTAGCGGTGGCACTGAAGCTTTCTTT.

The chain uses TRBV3-1 and TRBJ1-5; D unresolved. The CDR3 runs to 13 residues. The V and J ends lost 1 base and 9 bases respectively, with 10 bases between them. In germline, CDR1 is LGHDT, CDR2 YNNKEL (reference sequence). The CDR3 DNA follows: TGTGCCAGCAGCCAAGCTCAGTCTGGGCCCCAGCATTTT. Amino acids: CASSQAQSGPQHF.

This clonotype has ten or more counts. The CDR3 DNA reads TGTGCCAGTAGTATAGTCCACAGTCCGTACACCTTC. As protein: CASSIVHSPYTF. V is TRBV19 and J is TRBJ1-2; unclear D gene. Trimming removed 1 base at V and 11 bases at J, with 11 bases between. CDR1 is LNHDA, CDR2 SQIVND, per germline (reference sequence). The CDR3 contains 12 residues.

This clonotype occurred many times. The chain couples TRBV5-1 to TRBJ2-1; D ambiguous. Germline assignment: CDR1 SGHRS and CDR2 YFSETQ. V was trimmed by 4 bases and J by 5 bases, leaving 13 bases between them. The CDR3 spans 14 residues. As DNA, the CDR3 is TGCGCCAGCAGCCCCGATCTCATTAACAATGAGCAGTTCTTC. Its protein is CASSPDLINNEQFF.

The table lists this clonotype with a count of one. J is TRBJ2-7 and V is TRBV20-1; 8 bases are shared with TRBD1. The CDR3 loop spans 14 amino acids. Germline assignment: CDR1 DFQATT and CDR2 SNEGSKA (reference sequence). The ends lost 1 base at V and 3 bases at J; junction bases unmatched: 5. The CDR3 sequence: CSARVGQDYYEQYF. CDR3 DNA: TGCAGTGCTAGAGTGGGACAGGATTACTACGAGCAGTACTTC.

There are many counts of this clonotype. The chain combines TRBV3-1 with TRBJ1-4; D call uncertain. Per germline, CDR1 LGHDT and CDR2 YNNKEL (reference sequence). Between the trimmed V and J ends, which lost 4 bases and 2 bases, there was a span of 11 bases. The CDR3 spans 15 residues. CDR3 amino acids: CASSRFAGTNEKLFF. In DNA, the CDR3 is TGTGCCAGCAGCCGGTTTGCAGGCACTAATGAAAAACTGTTTTTT. The variable domain in full, with the rest retrieved from reference TRBV3-1 and TRBJ1-4, is DTAVSQTPKYLVTQMGNDKSIKCEQNLGHDTMYWYKQDSKKFLKIMFSYNNKELIINETVPNRFSPKSPDKAHLNLHINSLELGDSAVYFCASSRFAGTNEKLFFGSGTQLSVL.

This clonotype was observed many times. This rearrangement joins TRBV29-1 to TRBJ1-1; D is possibly TRBD1 (5 bases). V was clipped by 6 bases and J by 2 bases, with 7 bases between them. The CDR3 runs 11 residues. Germline values: CDR1 SQVTM, CDR2 ANQGSEA. CDR3 sequence: CSVGHNTEAFF. The DNA for the CDR3 is TGCAGCGTCGGACACAACACTGAAGCTTTCTTT. The full variable domain, in which reference TRBV29-1 and TRBJ1-1 provide the parts outside the CDR3, is SAVISQKPSRDICQRGTSLTIQCQVDSQVTMMFWYRQQPGQSLTLIATANQGSEATYESGFVIDKFPISRPNLTFSTLTVSNMSPEDSSIYLCSVGHNTEAFFGQGTRLTVV.

The chain recombines TRBV30 with TRBJ2-2; D gene ambiguous. This CDR3 spans 13 amino acids. Germline V gives CDR1 GTSNPN, CDR2 SVGIG (reference sequence). Trimming left V 2 bases short and J 0 bases short, with 4 bases between. The CDR3 sequence: CAWSITNTGELFF. As DNA, the CDR3 is TGTGCCTGGAGTATCACGAACACCGGGGAGCTGTTTTTT. The full variable domain, its missing parts supplied by reference TRBV30 and TRBJ2-2, is SQTIHQWPATLVQPVGSPLSLECTVEGTSNPNLYWYRQAAGRGLQLLFYSVGIGQISSEVPQNLSASRPQDRQFILSSKKLLLSDSGFYLCAWSITNTGELFFGEGSRLTVL.

This clonotype has a single count. The chain has TRBV10-3 and TRBJ2-7; 11 bases are a match to TRBD2. This CDR3 comprises 15 residues. Germline assignment: CDR1 ENHRY and CDR2 SYGVKD. V lost 8 bases, J lost 4 bases, and 10 bases stayed unmatched. CDR3: CAIGKGLAELYEQYF. The CDR3 DNA reads as TGTGCCATCGGAAAGGGACTAGCGGAACTTTACGAGCAGTACTTC.

The chain carries TRBV20-1 and TRBJ2-7; TRBD1 matches at 7 bases. The V gene end was trimmed by 3 bases and the J gene end by 0 bases; junction bases not matched to a gene: 2. Germline V gene sequence: CDR1 DFQATT, CDR2 SNEGSKA (reference sequence). This CDR3 has 13 amino acids. The CDR3 DNA sequence: TGCAGTGCTAGGGGGACAGTCTCCTACGAGCAGTACTTC. It yields the protein CSARGTVSYEQYF.

The rearrangement uses TRBV4-1 and TRBJ2-5, with a weak D call TRBD2 (5 bases). The germline gives CDR1 MGHRA, CDR2 YSYEKL. The V end lost 3 bases, the J end lost 4 bases, and 9 bases lay between the germline ends. The CDR3 loop spans 13 amino acids. CDR3 sequence reads: CASSHWRRETQYF. The CDR3 nucleotides read TGCGCCAGCAGCCATTGGAGGCGAGAGACCCAGTACTTC.

V usage is TRBV25-1 and J usage is TRBJ2-7, with 9 nucleotides matching TRBD1. V was pared by 4 bases and J by 6 bases, with 10 bases of the junction left unmatched. CDR1 and CDR2 from the germline V gene are MGHDK and SYGVNS. This CDR3 spans 15 amino acids. The CDR3 spells CASSGGDRASVEQYF. As DNA, the CDR3 is TGTGCCAGCAGTGGGGGGGACAGGGCATCGGTCGAGCAGTACTTC.

As DNA, the CDR3 is TGTGCCAGCAGCTTCGCAGGGGACACTGAAGCTTTCTTT. Translating gives CASSFAGDTEAFF. The chain links TRBV5-5 to TRBJ1-1; tentatively, D is TRBD1 (6 bases). The germline gives CDR1 SGHKS, CDR2 YYEKEE (reference sequence). CDR3 size: 13 residues. Trimming took 2 bases from V and 3 from J, leaving 8 bases between them. The whole variable domain, filled in from reference TRBV5-5 and TRBJ1-1, reads DAGVTQSPTHLIKTRGQQVTLRCSPISGHKSVSWYQQVLGQGPQFIFQYYEKEERGRGNFPDRFSARQFPNYSSELNVNALLLGDSALYLCASSFAGDTEAFFGQGTRLTVV.

This clonotype occurred many times. The CDR3 region is CSVLAGGPNEQFF. For the CDR3, the DNA is TGCAGCGTACTAGCGGGAGGTCCAAACGAGCAGTTCTTC. This chain links TRBV20-1 with TRBJ2-1; 12 bases are a match to TRBD2. Germline CDR1 reads DFQATT; CDR2 reads SNEGSKA (reference sequence). The CDR3 consists of 13 residues.